This entry features one T cell receptor beta chain sequence. Its antigen is not identified. This specimen comes from a study of early T cells in non-severe SARS-CoV-2 infection. The wider study: Alpha and beta chains were unpaired, from unsorted whole-blood bulk RNA.

Points from the study as a whole: Private and CD4 specificities were missed by VDJdb matching, skewed to anti-spike CD8.

The TCR library protocol attached unique molecular identifiers to the individual cDNA molecules. TCRdb reanalysed the 5' RACE reads using MiXCR and keeps one entry per CDR3 protein. The table has about 110,000 distinct CDR3 sequences, 9.5% to 13% seen once. Germline CDR1 and CDR2: SGHVS and FQNEAQ. This CDR3 is 15 amino acids long. V lost 5 bases and J lost 2, with 13 bases in between. Sequencing was done on a sample of whole blood. The receptor was derived from an adult who was a healthcare worker with PCR-confirmed SARS-CoV-2 infection or an uninfected control (not recorded which). The chain joins TRBV7-8 to TRBJ1-3; the D is unclear. CDR3 sequence (DNA): TGTGCCAGCAGCCCAAGGTCGGGTCCTGGAAACACCATATATTTT. Protein: CASSPRSGPGNTIYF.